These T cell receptor beta chains were read from a single sample in a study of blood T cells in healthy people across ages. Each CDR3 protein is one row after TCRdb ran MiXCR on the 5' RACE reads. Here the sample spans about 1.8 million distinct CDR3 sequences, 49% being singletons. The sequenced sample was blood. The origin of the receptors is a woman aged 35 to 49 in good health. CDR3s include the opening cysteine and the closing phenylalanine or tryptophan. The D gene is left open where the match is weak. Only part of the rows carry a size: once, few, many, or a class if the clone is expanded.

abundance	v_gene	len	d_gene	j_gene	CDR3nt	CDR3aa
few	TRBV20-1	15	.	TRBJ2-1	TGCAGTGCTAGTCCCCTAATTGGCTCCTACAATGAGCAGTTCTTC	CSASPLIGSYNEQFF
.	TRBV20-1	15	TRBD2	TRBJ2-7	TGCAGTGCTAGGAGGGCTAGCGGGAAATCCTACAAGCAGTACTTC	CSARRASGKSYKQYF
.	TRBV2	16	TRBD1	TRBJ2-1	TGTGCCAGCACCCTCGGGCCGGGACAGGGTTACAATGAGCAGTTCTTC	CASTLGPGQGYNEQFF
.	TRBV6-5	15	.	TRBJ2-3	TGTGCCAGCAGTTACTCGGGACATTACACAGATACGCAGTATTTT	CASSYSGHYTDTQYF
few	TRBV7-2	15	.	TRBJ1-6	TGTGCCAGCAGGGGACCGGGTAACCCCAATTCACCCCTCCACTTT	CASRGPGNPNSPLHF
.	TRBV15	11	.	TRBJ1-6	TGTGCCACCAGCAGAGATTCACCCCTCCACTTT	CATSRDSPLHF
.	TRBV29-1	13	.	TRBJ2-1	TGCAGCGTTTGGTCCAGGAAAAACAATGAGCAGTTCTTC	CSVWSRKNNEQFF
few	TRBV5-1	14	.	TRBJ1-4	TGCGCCAGCAGCCCCGGGAGTCGGGATGAAAAACTGTTTTTT	CASSPGSRDEKLFF
.	TRBV15	13	.	TRBJ2-4	TGTGCCACCAGTCTGATAGCCAAAAACATTCAGTACTTC	CATSLIAKNIQYF
.	TRBV19	13	.	TRBJ2-5	TGTGCCAGTGGTTCGGCGTTAGGGGAGACCCAGTACTTC	CASGSALGETQYF
few	TRBV14	15	.	TRBJ1-2	TGTGCCAGCAGCCCCCTTGGGACAAGGATAGATGGCTACACCTTC	CASSPLGTRIDGYTF
once	TRBV4-3	14	.	TRBJ2-2	TGCGCCAGCAGCCAAGATCCCGGCAGGGGGGAGCTGTTTTTT	CASSQDPGRGELFF
.	TRBV6-6	13	.	TRBJ2-5	TGTGCCAGCAGTTACTCGTTAACAGAGACCCAGTACTTC	CASSYSLTETQYF
.	TRBV6-6	15	.	TRBJ1-2	TGTGCCAGCAGTTACGGGTCGGGGGAGGGATATGGCTACACCTTC	CASSYGSGEGYGYTF
few	TRBV7-2	15	TRBD1	TRBJ1-5	TGTGCCAGCAGCATCGGACAGGGAGGCAATCAGCCCCAGCATTTT	CASSIGQGGNQPQHF
few	TRBV7-9	15	TRBD1	TRBJ2-1	TGTGCCAGCAGCTCCACCGGGACAGGGTTGAATGAGCAGTTCTTC	CASSSTGTGLNEQFF
few	TRBV9	16	TRBD2	TRBJ2-5	TGTGCCAGCAGCGGACTAGCGGGGGGTAGATTAGAGACCCAGTACTTC	CASSGLAGGRLETQYF
.	TRBV21-1	17	.	TRBJ1-2	TGTGCCAGCACTAAGAGGGGTAGGAATTCCAAGGGGTATGGCTACACCTTC	CASTKRGRNSKGYGYTF
.	TRBV20-1	13	TRBD1	TRBJ2-7	TGCAGTGTCAGCCAGGGGGATTCCTACGAGCAGTACTTC	CSVSQGDSYEQYF
few	TRBV29-1	15	.	TRBJ2-3	TGCAGCGTTGAAGTAGGCGGCGGGGTGGAAGATACGCAGTATTTT	CSVEVGGGVEDTQYF
.	TRBV6-2/TRBV6-3	13	.	TRBJ1-5	TGTGCCAGCAGTTACGAGCCCGGGCAGCCCCAGCATTTT	CASSYEPGQPQHF
.	TRBV6-5	18	TRBD1	TRBJ2-1	TGTGCCAGCACTTTCGGACAGGTTTATGCTTGGGCCTACAATGAGCAGTTCTTC	CASTFGQVYAWAYNEQFF
once	TRBV20-1	11	.	TRBJ2-1	TGCAGTGCTCCATGGACTTTAGGAGAGTTCTTC	CSAPWTLGEFF
few	TRBV4-3	15	TRBD2	TRBJ2-3	TGCGCCAGCAGCCCACGACTAGCGGGGGGACATACGCAGTATTTT	CASSPRLAGGHTQYF
.	TRBV6-6	16	.	TRBJ1-2	TGTGCCAGCACCCACCAGGCTGCCGGACGGGGCTATGGCTACACCTTC	CASTHQAAGRGYGYTF
.	TRBV6-5	12	.	TRBJ2-7	TGTGCCAGCACCGACTGGTCCCACGAGCAGTACTTC	CASTDWSHEQYF
.	TRBV3-1	17	.	TRBJ2-1	TGTGCCAGCAGCCCCCGCCTGACGGGGTTGGCCTACAATGAGCAGTTCTTC	CASSPRLTGLAYNEQFF
.	TRBV18	14	TRBD1	TRBJ1-2	TGTGCCAGCTCACCCGACAGGGCTTCTAGTGGCTACACCTTC	CASSPDRASSGYTF
.	TRBV27	15	TRBD1	TRBJ1-1	TGTGCCAGCAGTTATTCAGGGGGAAGGAACACTGAAGCTTTCTTT	CASSYSGGRNTEAFF
few	TRBV13	13	.	TRBJ2-7	TGTGCCAGCAAGGCGGGGGCCTCCTACGAGCAGTACTTC	CASKAGASYEQYF
.	TRBV20-1	14	.	TRBJ1-6	TGCAGTGCTCGCGAGGACGGTCGTAATTCACCCCTCCACTTT	CSAREDGRNSPLHF
.	TRBV5-1	18	TRBD2	TRBJ2-2	TGCGCCAGCAGCTTGGGGTTTGGCCTAGCGGGCGACACCGGGGAGCTGTTTTTT	CASSLGFGLAGDTGELFF
few	TRBV10-3	14	.	TRBJ1-5	TGTGCCATCAGTGAGTACGGTGGGGGACAGCCCCAGCATTTT	CAISEYGGGQPQHF
.	TRBV13	14	TRBD2	TRBJ2-5	TGTGCCAGCAGCTACCTAGCGGAAGAAGAGACCCAGTACTTC	CASSYLAEEETQYF
.	TRBV20-1	12	.	TRBJ1-2	TGCAGTGCAGAAGACAGGCTCTATGGCTACACCTTC	CSAEDRLYGYTF
once	TRBV6-5	14	.	TRBJ2-1	TGTGCCAGCAGTTACCGGGATGGAGACAATGAGCAGTTCTTC	CASSYRDGDNEQFF
few	TRBV5-1	14	TRBD1	TRBJ2-1	TGCGCCAGCAGCTTGTCCGGGACAGGAGATGAGCAGTTCTTC	CASSLSGTGDEQFF
.	TRBV5-1	17	TRBD1	TRBJ1-5	TGCGCCAGCAGCTTAAGGGGACAGGGTGACGGCAATCAGCCCCAGCATTTT	CASSLRGQGDGNQPQHF
.	TRBV7-2	15	.	TRBJ2-3	TGTGCCAGCAGCTTAAGAGACAGCACCACAGATACGCAGTATTTT	CASSLRDSTTDTQYF
.	TRBV12-3/TRBV12-4	16	TRBD1	TRBJ1-2	TGTGCCAGCAGTTTAGCGCAGGGACAGGGCTTCCGCAGTCCCACCTTC	CASSLAQGQGFRSPTF
.	TRBV29-1	13	.	TRBJ1-5	TGCAGCGTAGAGACAGCTGAGAATCAGCCCCAGCATTTT	CSVETAENQPQHF
once	TRBV12-5	12	.	TRBJ2-1	TGTTCTACAGGACTAGGGGGCAATGAGCAGTTCTTC	CSTGLGGNEQFF
.	TRBV6-4	15	TRBD1	TRBJ1-2	TGTGCCAGCAGCATCGGACAGGGAGTAGGGTATGGCTACACCTTC	CASSIGQGVGYGYTF
few	TRBV7-2	15	TRBD1	TRBJ1-2	TGTGCCAGCAGCAACCGACAGGGAGAATCACGTGGCTACACCTTC	CASSNRQGESRGYTF